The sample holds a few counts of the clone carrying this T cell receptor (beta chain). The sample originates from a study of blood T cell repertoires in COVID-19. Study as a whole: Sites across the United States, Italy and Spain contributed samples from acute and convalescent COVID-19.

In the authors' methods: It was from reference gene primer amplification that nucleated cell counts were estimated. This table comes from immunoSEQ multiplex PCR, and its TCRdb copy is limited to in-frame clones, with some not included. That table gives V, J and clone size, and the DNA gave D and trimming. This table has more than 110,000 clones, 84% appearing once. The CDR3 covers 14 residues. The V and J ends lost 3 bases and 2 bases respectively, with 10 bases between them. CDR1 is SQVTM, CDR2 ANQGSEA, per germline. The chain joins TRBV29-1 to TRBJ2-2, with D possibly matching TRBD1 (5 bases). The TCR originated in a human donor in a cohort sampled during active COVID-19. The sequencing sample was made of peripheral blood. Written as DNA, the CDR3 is TGCAGCGTTGAGTCCACAGGAAACACCGGGGAGCTGTTTTTT. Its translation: CSVESTGNTGELFF.